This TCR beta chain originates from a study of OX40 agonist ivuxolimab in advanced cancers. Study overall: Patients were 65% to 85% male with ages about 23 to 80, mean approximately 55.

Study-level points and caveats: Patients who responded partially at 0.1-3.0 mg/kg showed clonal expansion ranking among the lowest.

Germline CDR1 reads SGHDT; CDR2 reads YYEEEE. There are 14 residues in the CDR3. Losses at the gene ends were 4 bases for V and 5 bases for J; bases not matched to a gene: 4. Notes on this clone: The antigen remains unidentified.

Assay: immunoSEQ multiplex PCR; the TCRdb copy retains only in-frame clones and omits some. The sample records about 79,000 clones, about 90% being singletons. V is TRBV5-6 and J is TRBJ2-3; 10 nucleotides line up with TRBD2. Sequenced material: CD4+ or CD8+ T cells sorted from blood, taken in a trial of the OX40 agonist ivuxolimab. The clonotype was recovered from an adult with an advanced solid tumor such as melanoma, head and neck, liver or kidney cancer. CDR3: CASSHPSGRDTQYF. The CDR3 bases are TGTGCCAGCAGCCATCCTAGCGGGAGAGATACGCAGTATTTT. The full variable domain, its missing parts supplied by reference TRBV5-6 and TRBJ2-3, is DAGVTQSPTHLIKTRGQQVTLRCSPKSGHDTVSWYQQALGQGPQFIFQYYEEEERQRGNFPDRFSGHQFPNYSSELNVNALLLGDSALYLCASSHPSGRDTQYFGPGTRLTVL.